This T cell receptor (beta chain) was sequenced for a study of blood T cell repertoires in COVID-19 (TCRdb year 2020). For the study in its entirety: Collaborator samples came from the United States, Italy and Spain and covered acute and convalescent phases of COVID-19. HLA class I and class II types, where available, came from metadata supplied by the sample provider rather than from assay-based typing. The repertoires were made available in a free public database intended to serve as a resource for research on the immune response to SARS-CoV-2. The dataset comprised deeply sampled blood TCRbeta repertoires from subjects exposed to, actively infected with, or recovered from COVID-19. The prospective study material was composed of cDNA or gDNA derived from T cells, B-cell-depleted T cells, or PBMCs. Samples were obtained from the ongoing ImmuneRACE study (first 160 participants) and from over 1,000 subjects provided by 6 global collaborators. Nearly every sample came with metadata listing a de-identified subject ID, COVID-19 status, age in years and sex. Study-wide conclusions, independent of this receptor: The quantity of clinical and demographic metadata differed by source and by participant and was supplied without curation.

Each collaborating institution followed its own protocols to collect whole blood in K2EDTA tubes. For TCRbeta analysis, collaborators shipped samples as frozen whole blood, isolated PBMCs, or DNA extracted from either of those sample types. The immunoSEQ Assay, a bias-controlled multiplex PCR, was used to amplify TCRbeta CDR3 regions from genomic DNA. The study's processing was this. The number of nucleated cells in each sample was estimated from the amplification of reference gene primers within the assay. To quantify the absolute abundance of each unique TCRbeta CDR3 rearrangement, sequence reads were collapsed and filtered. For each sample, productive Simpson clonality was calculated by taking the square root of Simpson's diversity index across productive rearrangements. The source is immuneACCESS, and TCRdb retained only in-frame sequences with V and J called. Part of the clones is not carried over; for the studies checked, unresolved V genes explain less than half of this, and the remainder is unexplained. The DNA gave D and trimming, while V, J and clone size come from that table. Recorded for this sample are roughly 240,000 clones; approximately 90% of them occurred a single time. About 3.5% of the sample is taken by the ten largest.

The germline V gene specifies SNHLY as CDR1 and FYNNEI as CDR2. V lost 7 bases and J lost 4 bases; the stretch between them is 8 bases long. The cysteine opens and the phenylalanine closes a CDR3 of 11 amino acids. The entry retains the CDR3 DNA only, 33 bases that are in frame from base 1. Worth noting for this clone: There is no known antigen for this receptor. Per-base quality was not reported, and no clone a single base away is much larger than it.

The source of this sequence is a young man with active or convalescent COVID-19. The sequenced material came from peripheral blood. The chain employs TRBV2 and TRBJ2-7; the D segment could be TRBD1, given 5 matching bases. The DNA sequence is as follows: TGTGCCAGCAACCAGGGTTACGAGCAGTACTTC. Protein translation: CASNQGYEQYF.